What follows are 7 T cell receptor beta chains derived from one specimen sequenced in a study of graft-versus-host responses after intestinal transplantation (dated by TCRdb to the early 2020s). Receptors were amplified or captured by the immunoSEQ multiplex PCR assay. TCRdb retrieved this table from immuneACCESS and kept in-frame rearrangements only. Not all clones are present; in checked studies, unresolved V genes account for under half, and no reason is known for the remainder. The sample records 70,000 or so clones, over 70% of which are singletons. Less than 0.45% of the sample is held by the ten biggest clonotypes. Reading the label with the study, this specimen's time point is: cells obtained before transplantation from donor or recipient. The antigens for these receptors are not known. The sample in question was unstimulated CD4+ T cells sorted from spleen or lymph node cells, obtained before transplant. The receptors were sampled from a human donor who was the organ donor for an intestinal transplant.

The rearrangement uses TRBV18 and TRBJ1-5, with D uncertain. This CDR3 has 16 residues. Trimming shortened V by 5 bases and J by 0 bases, and 14 bases separated the two germline ends. Germline CDR1 is KGHSH and CDR2 is LQKENI. CDR3 residues: CASSSAVSVSNQPQHF. In nucleotides, the CDR3 is TGTGCCAGCTCATCGGCGGTATCAGTTAGCAATCAGCCCCAGCATTTT.

The chain combines TRBV7-6 with TRBJ1-2; TRBD1 aligns across 11 bases. The CDR3 has 16 amino acids. Germline V lookup: CDR1 SGHVS, CDR2 FNYEAQ. V shed 1 base, J shed 8 bases, and the junction held 9 bases outside the gene matches. CDR3 sequence: CASSLVSGTGGRGYTF. DNA of the CDR3: TGTGCCAGCAGCTTAGTTTCAGGGACAGGGGGGAGAGGCTACACCTTC.

The rearrangement uses TRBV18 and TRBJ2-6; D is ambiguous. The length of the CDR3 is 15 residues. Germline lookup yields CDR1 KGHSH and CDR2 LQKENI. V was shortened by 5 bases and J by 0 bases, with 8 bases between the two germline ends. CDR3 loop: CASSLPVSGANVLTF. As DNA, the CDR3 is TGTGCCAGCTCATTACCGGTCTCTGGGGCCAACGTCCTGACTTTC.

J is TRBJ2-3 and V is TRBV7-2; TRBD2 might be the D (5 bases). This CDR3 is built from 15 residues. Trimming removed 1 base at V and 0 bases at J, with 8 bases between. CDR1 is SGHTA, CDR2 FQGNSA, per germline. This chain's CDR3 is CASSLERSSTDTQYF. In DNA, the CDR3 is TGTGCCAGCAGCTTAGAGCGGAGTAGCACAGATACGCAGTATTTT.

The chain joins TRBV2 to TRBJ1-5; the match to TRBD1 covers 7 bases. Unmatched junction bases numbered 7, after V lost 7 bases and J lost 7 bases. Per the germline V gene, CDR1 is SNHLY and CDR2 is FYNNEI. CDR3 length: 13 residues. The CDR3 coding sequence is TGTGCCAGCACGCAGGGGGTAGGACAGCCCCAGCATTTT. Its translation is CASTQGVGQPQHF.

This clone was picked up a small number of times. The V call is TRBV5-1, the J call TRBJ1-6; D may be TRBD1 (6 bases). The germline V gene encodes CDR1 SGHRS and CDR2 YFSETQ. CDR3 length equals 14 residues. Trimming removed 2 bases at V and 15 bases at J, with 18 bases between. The CDR3 nucleotides are TGCGCCAGCAGCTTAGGGGACACACTATCTCTCCTCCACTTT. Amino acid sequence: CASSLGDTLSLLHF.

The chain has TRBV5-6 and TRBJ2-2; D uncertain. CDR3 length: 14 amino acids. V was pared by 0 bases and J by 6 bases, with 9 bases between. CDR1 is SGHDT, CDR2 YYEEEE, per germline. The CDR3 reads CASSLGVYPGELFF. In DNA form, the CDR3 reads TGTGCCAGCAGCTTGGGAGTATATCCCGGGGAGCTGTTTTTT.